Shown below are 6 T cell receptor beta chains from a single sample sequenced in a study of blood T cell repertoires in COVID-19. Some clones are missing from TCRdb's copy, which holds only in-frame ones; the method was immunoSEQ multiplex PCR. In the table there are around 150,000 clones, around 92% of which are singletons. Specimen: peripheral blood. Receptors originate from a man aged 25 to 40 with COVID-19, enrolled during active disease.

The chain combines TRBV19 with TRBJ2-7, with 11 bases identical to TRBD1. Unmatched junction bases numbered 8, after V lost 9 bases and J lost 4 bases. CDR3 length: 14 residues. Germline CDR1 and CDR2: LNHDA and SQIVND (reference sequence). As DNA, the CDR3 is TGTGCCAGCGGGAGGGGGACAGGGGGTTACGAGCAGTACTTC. It specifies CASGRGTGGYEQYF.

The chain couples TRBV5-1 to TRBJ2-3; TRBD2 is a possible D gene (7 bases). The V gene lost 1 base and the J gene lost 2 bases, with 14 bases spanning the gap. This CDR3 is 16 amino acids long. Germline V gene sequence: CDR1 SGHRS, CDR2 YFSETQ. The CDR3 loop is CASSLIPGGLTDTQYF. CDR3 sequence (DNA): TGCGCCAGCAGCTTGATCCCGGGGGGCCTCACAGATACGCAGTATTTT.

This chain links TRBV6-5 with TRBJ1-1; no clear D. This CDR3 is built from 16 residues. Trimming took 3 bases from V and 1 from J, leaving 15 bases between them. Germline CDR1 and CDR2: MNHEY and SVGAGI. The CDR3 is CASSYLAANQNTEAFF. CDR3 nucleotide sequence: TGTGCCAGCAGTTATCTCGCGGCGAACCAGAACACTGAAGCTTTCTTT.

The rearrangement links TRBV7-3 to TRBJ2-7; TRBD1 aligns across 7 bases. Germline loops: CDR1 SGHTA, CDR2 FQGTGA. The V gene end was trimmed by 5 bases and the J gene end by 0 bases; junction bases not matched to a gene: 1. This CDR3 comprises 13 residues. The CDR3 sequence: CASSTGASYEQYF. In DNA, the CDR3 is TGTGCCAGCAGCACAGGGGCCTCCTACGAGCAGTACTTC.

V usage is TRBV2 and J usage is TRBJ1-1; D remains unclear. Germline-derived CDR1 and CDR2 are SNHLY and FYNNEI. This CDR3 is built from 14 residues. Trimming stripped 2 bases from V and 2 bases from J, with 9 bases between. CDR3 protein: CASSEPAGNTEAFF. CDR3 DNA sequence: TGTGCCAGCAGTGAACCAGCAGGCAACACTGAAGCTTTCTTT.

In this sample, this clone turned up once. The rearrangement uses TRBV11-3 and TRBJ2-7; 11 bases match TRBD2. V was pared by 5 bases and J by 0 bases, with 6 bases of the junction left unmatched. This CDR3 is built from 16 residues. Per germline, CDR1 SGHNT and CDR2 YENEEA. CDR3 in DNA: TGTGCCAGCAGCCTAACCGGGACTAGCGGCTCCTACGAGCAGTACTTC. Its protein is CASSLTGTSGSYEQYF.